This paragraph reports one T cell receptor beta chain. Only in-frame clones appear in the TCRdb table, and some are missing; sequencing was by immunoSEQ multiplex PCR. This repertoire shows approximately 140,000 clones, roughly four fifths found once; its top ten account for approximately 16%. This specimen comes from a study of blood T cell repertoires in COVID-19. Study context: Acute and convalescent COVID-19 specimens originated in the United States, Italy and Spain.

V was cut by 3 bases and J by 3 bases, with 14 bases left in between. The CDR3 is 15 residues long. Germline V gene lookup returns CDR1 LNHDA and CDR2 SQIVND (reference sequence). The V call is TRBV19, the J call TRBJ1-1; no firm D call. The sequencing input was peripheral blood. The sequence was collected from a human donor with acute or convalescent COVID-19. The donor label of this sample is uncertain. The CDR3 region is CASSMRGSMDTEAFF. DNA for the CDR3: TGTGCCAGTAGTATGCGAGGGAGCATGGACACTGAAGCTTTCTTT.